The present TCR beta chain was sequenced within a study of blood T cell repertoires in COVID-19. Study information: Samples came from the United States, Italy and Spain, spanning acute and convalescent COVID-19. The cDNA or gDNA used as material had been derived from T cells, B-cell-depleted T cells, or PBMCs.

Study processing details: The assay estimated nucleated cells by amplifying reference gene primers. Sequencing used immunoSEQ multiplex PCR; TCRdb keeps in-frame clones, though not all of them. The DNA was the basis for D and trimming; V, J and clone size are from that table. The repertoire includes tens of thousands of clones, around 83% of them detected once, and approximately 6% sits in the top ten. This clone appeared a few times. Sequenced material: peripheral blood. This sequence was found in a human donor in a cohort sampled during active or convalescent COVID-19.

This CDR3 is CASSPPGTGVLYEQYF. The DNA of the CDR3 is TGTGCCAGCAGTCCCCCCGGGACAGGGGTCCTCTACGAGCAGTACTTC. The V and J genes are TRBV28 and TRBJ2-7; 10 bases fit TRBD1. The CDR3 is made up of 16 amino acids. Per germline, CDR1 MDHEN and CDR2 SYDVKM. J gave up 3 bases and V 5 bases, and 10 bases lay outside the gene matches.